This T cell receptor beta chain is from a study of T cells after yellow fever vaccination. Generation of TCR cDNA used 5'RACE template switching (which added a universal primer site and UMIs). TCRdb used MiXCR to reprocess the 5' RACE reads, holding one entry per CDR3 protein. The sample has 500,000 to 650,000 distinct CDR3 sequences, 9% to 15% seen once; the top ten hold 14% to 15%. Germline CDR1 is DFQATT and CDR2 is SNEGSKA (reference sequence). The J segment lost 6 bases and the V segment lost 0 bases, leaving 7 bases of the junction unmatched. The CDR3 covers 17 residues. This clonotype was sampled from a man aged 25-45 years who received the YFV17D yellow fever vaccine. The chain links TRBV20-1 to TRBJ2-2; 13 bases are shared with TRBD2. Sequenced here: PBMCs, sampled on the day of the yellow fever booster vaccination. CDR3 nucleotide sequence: TGCAGTGCTAGAGACCTTACTAGCGGGAGGGCCCCCGGGGAGCTGTTTTTT. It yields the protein CSARDLTSGRAPGELFF.